One and the same sample provided the 19 T cell receptor beta chains below, sequenced in a study of shared clonotypes between healthy human individuals. TCRdb's copy holds only in-frame clones and misses some; the assay was immunoSEQ multiplex PCR. The sample lists around 2.5 million clones, 90% to 95% occurring once. The sequenced material came from naive CD4+ T cells from PBMCs. Noted subset: CD45RA+ positively selected. Receptors originate from a man younger than 30 in good health. Some clones in this sample may be carry-over from other donors' samples.

The genes are TRBV6-5 and TRBJ2-3; no clear D gene. The CDR3 has 11 amino acids. CDR1 and CDR2 (germline): MNHEY, SVGAGI. V gave up 6 bases and J gave up 1 base, with 2 bases separating them. The CDR3 DNA reads as TGTGCCAGCAGGGGCACAGATACGCAGTATTTT. It encodes CASRGTDTQYF.

The V and J genes are TRBV7-9 and TRBJ2-2; 9 bases are a match to TRBD1. Germline CDR1 is SEHNR and CDR2 is FQNEAQ (reference sequence). Trimming cost V 4 bases and J 0 bases; bases outside gene matches: 0. The CDR3 length is 15 residues. CDR3 loop: CASSYRGPNTGELFF. The CDR3 DNA reads as TGTGCCAGCAGCTACAGGGGGCCGAACACCGGGGAGCTGTTTTTT.

The V gene is TRBV7-3, the J gene TRBJ2-3; 7 nucleotides agree with TRBD1. V shed 5 bases, J shed 4 bases, and the junction held 6 bases outside the gene matches. The CDR3 extends over 14 amino acids. Germline V CDR1 and CDR2: SGHTA, FQGTGA. The CDR3 region is CASSVQGVPDTQYF. The DNA of the CDR3 is TGTGCCAGCAGCGTCCAGGGGGTCCCAGATACGCAGTATTTT.

The chain uses TRBV6-5 and TRBJ2-2; TRBD2 aligns across 7 bases. CDR3 length equals 16 residues. CDR1 is MNHEY and CDR2 is SVGAGI in the germline V gene. With V trimmed by 3 bases and J by 7 bases, 11 bases remained unmatched. The CDR3 spells CASSYTGLAAYGELFF. The CDR3 DNA sequence: TGTGCCAGCAGTTATACTGGGCTAGCGGCTTACGGGGAGCTGTTTTTT.

The chain couples TRBV7-2 to TRBJ2-3; 11 bases map to TRBD2. The CDR3 extends over 14 amino acids. Germline lookup yields CDR1 SGHTA and CDR2 FQGNSA. Trimming removed 3 bases from V and 4 bases from J; junction bases left unmatched: 0. CDR3 in DNA: TGTGCCAGCAGCTTTAGCGGGAGGGCAGATACGCAGTATTTT. Its protein is CASSFSGRADTQYF. The full variable domain, rest sourced from reference TRBV7-2 and TRBJ2-3, is GAGVSQSPSNKVTEKGKDVELRCDPISGHTALYWYRQSLGQGLEFLIYFQGNSAPDKSGLPSDRFSAERTGGSVSTLTIQRTQQEDSAVYLCASSFSGRADTQYFGPGTRLTVL.

This chain uses TRBV5-6 with TRBJ1-1; D call uncertain. CDR1 and CDR2 (germline): SGHDT, YYEEEE. The CDR3 extends over 14 amino acids. Trimming removed 4 bases at V and 4 bases at J, with 14 bases between. The CDR3 here is CASSRVDGRTEAFF. Written as DNA, the CDR3 is TGTGCCAGCAGCCGGGTCGACGGCCGCACTGAAGCTTTCTTT.

The gene calls are TRBV6-6 and TRBJ1-1; 9 bases agree with TRBD1. The CDR3 sequence is 15 residues long. Germline loops: CDR1 MNHNY, CDR2 SVGAGI (reference sequence). J lost 1 base, V lost 6 bases, and 6 bases had no gene match. The CDR3 reads CASRARGQGNTEAFF. CDR3 DNA sequence: TGTGCCAGCAGGGCCCGGGGACAGGGGAACACTGAAGCTTTCTTT.

This chain joins TRBV4-1 and TRBJ1-4; D unresolved. The CDR3 is 16 amino acids. Per the germline V gene, CDR1 is MGHRA and CDR2 is YSYEKL. V lost 4 bases and J 0 bases, leaving 12 bases between the germline ends. The CDR3 reads CASSPLSHTTNEKLFF. The CDR3 nucleotides read TGCGCCAGCAGCCCCCTTTCCCATACAACTAATGAAAAACTGTTTTTT.

The V and J genes are TRBV7-2 and TRBJ1-2, with D perhaps matching TRBD1 (5 bases). Trimming took off 4 bases at V and 5 bases at J, with 17 bases between the two ends. CDR1 is SGHTA, CDR2 FQGNSA, per germline. CDR3 length equals 15 residues. The CDR3 sequence: CASSSPHTGGYGYTF. CDR3 in DNA: TGTGCCAGCAGCTCTCCCCATACAGGCGGGTATGGCTACACCTTC.

This rearrangement joins TRBV7-2 to TRBJ2-1, with TRBD2 matching over 9 bases. J gave up 9 bases and V 1 base, and 7 bases lay outside the gene matches. This CDR3 is built from 15 residues. The germline V gene has CDR1 SGHTA and CDR2 FQGNSA. The CDR3 DNA reads TGTGCCAGCAGCTTAGTAGGGACTAGCAATACTGAGCAGTTCTTC. It is translated as CASSLVGTSNTEQFF.

Notes on this clone: One end of the junction is discordant with germline, which a read error may explain. CDR3 protein: CAGSLWTGGSADYTF. CDR3 coding DNA: TGTGCCGGCAGCCTGTGGACAGGGGGCTCGGCTGACTACACCTTC. This chain joins TRBV7-6 and TRBJ1-2, with TRBD1 matching 11 bases. CDR3 size: 15 residues. CDR1 and CDR2 from the germline V gene are SGHVS and FNYEAQ.

The chain employs TRBV19 and TRBJ2-1; 7 positions agree with TRBD1. Germline V gene data show CDR1 as LNHDA and CDR2 as SQIVND (reference sequence). J gave up 5 bases and V 5 bases, and 6 bases lay outside the gene matches. The CDR3 totals 14 residues. CDR3 bases: TGTGCCAGTAGTGCCCCGGGACAGAACAATGAGCAGTTCTTC. Residues: CASSAPGQNNEQFF.

The chain combines TRBV7-6 with TRBJ2-3; D unclear. V lost 5 bases and J lost 0, with 15 bases in between. The CDR3 extends over 16 amino acids. Germline V gives CDR1 SGHVS, CDR2 FNYEAQ. CDR3 amino acids: CASSPRGGTSTDTQYF. CDR3 nucleotide sequence: TGTGCCAGCAGCCCTCGTGGCGGAACTAGCACAGATACGCAGTATTTT.

This rearrangement joins TRBV19 to TRBJ1-1; D is ambiguous. CDR1 LNHDA and CDR2 SQIVND come from the germline V gene (reference sequence). V was clipped by 3 bases and J by 5 bases, with 10 bases between them. The CDR3 sequence is 13 residues long. The CDR3 DNA reads as TGTGCCAGTAGTATTGCTTTGAGAACTGAAGCTTTCTTT. Amino acids: CASSIALRTEAFF.

The rearrangement links TRBV5-1 to TRBJ2-3; 8 bases map to TRBD2. The CDR3 is made up of 16 amino acids. The J segment lost 7 bases and the V segment lost 3 bases, leaving 13 bases of the junction unmatched. Germline CDR1 reads SGHRS; CDR2 reads YFSETQ. CDR3 region: CASSSQLRGGPYTQYF. The CDR3 DNA reads TGCGCCAGCAGCTCACAGCTTCGCGGGGGGCCTTATACGCAGTATTTT. Drawing the rest from reference TRBV5-1 and TRBJ2-3, the complete variable domain is KAGVTQTPRYLIKTRGQQVTLSCSPISGHRSVSWYQQTPGQGLQFLFEYFSETQRNKGNFPGRFSGRQFSNSRSEMNVSTLELGDSALYLCASSSQLRGGPYTQYFGPGTRLTVL.

This clone showed up just once. The chain employs TRBV19 and TRBJ1-1; D not resolved. The CDR3 extends over 15 amino acids. Trimming took 7 bases from V and 6 from J, leaving 21 bases between them. Per germline, CDR1 LNHDA and CDR2 SQIVND (reference sequence). The CDR3 DNA is TGTGCCAGTATTGGTCCGAGCGGGGAGTCGGCTGAAGCTTTCTTT. Amino acids: CASIGPSGESAEAFF.

The J gene is TRBJ2-1, the V gene TRBV11-2; maybe TRBD1 (6 bases). Germline lookup yields CDR1 SGHAT and CDR2 FQNNGV. The CDR3 is 15 residues long. Trimming shortened V by 5 bases and J by 7 bases, and 18 bases separated the two germline ends. CDR3 coding DNA: TGTGCCAGCAGCCTGTCAGGGGATCTCAATAATGAGCAGTTCTTC. Translated: CASSLSGDLNNEQFF.

The gene calls are TRBV11-3 and TRBJ2-2; no definite D call. Germline lookup yields CDR1 SGHNT and CDR2 YENEEA. The CDR3 runs to 14 residues. Deletions cut 1 base from V and 5 bases from J, with 8 bases between. Written as DNA, the CDR3 is TGTGCCAGCAGCTTAGCAGGATGGACCGGGGAGCTGTTTTTT. Residues: CASSLAGWTGELFF.

This chain uses TRBV5-1 with TRBJ2-3; D not certain. With 2 bases removed from V and 0 bases from J, the gap between germline ends came to 13 bases. Germline V gene sequence: CDR1 SGHRS, CDR2 YFSETQ. The CDR3 covers 16 residues. CDR3 loop: CASSFRSFLSTDTQYF. The CDR3, as DNA: TGCGCCAGCAGCTTTAGGAGTTTTTTGAGCACAGATACGCAGTATTTT.